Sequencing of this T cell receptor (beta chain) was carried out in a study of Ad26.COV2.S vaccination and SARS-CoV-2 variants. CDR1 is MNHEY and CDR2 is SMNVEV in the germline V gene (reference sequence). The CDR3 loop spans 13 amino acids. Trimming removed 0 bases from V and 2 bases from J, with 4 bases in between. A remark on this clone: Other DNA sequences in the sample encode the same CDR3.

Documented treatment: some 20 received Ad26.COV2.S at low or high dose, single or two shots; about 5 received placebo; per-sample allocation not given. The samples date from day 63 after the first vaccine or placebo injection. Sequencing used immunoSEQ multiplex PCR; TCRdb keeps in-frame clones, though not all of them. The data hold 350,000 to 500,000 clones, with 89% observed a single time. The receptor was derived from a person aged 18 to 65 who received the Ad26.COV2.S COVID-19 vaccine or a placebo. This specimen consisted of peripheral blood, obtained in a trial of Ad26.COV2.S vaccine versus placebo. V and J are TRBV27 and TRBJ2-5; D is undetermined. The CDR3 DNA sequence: TGTGCCAGCAGTTTATCCAGACAAGAGACCCAGTACTTC. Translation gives CASSLSRQETQYF.